The 25 T cell receptor beta chains below all came from one sample that was sequenced in a study of blood T cell repertoires in COVID-19. Libraries were prepared by immunoSEQ multiplex PCR; TCRdb keeps only in-frame clonotypes and omits some of them. The sample carries approximately 280,000 clones, approximately 83% recorded once. Sequencing was done on a sample of peripheral blood. These receptor sequences come from a woman aged 25 to 39 who had recovered from COVID-19.

This chain uses TRBV11-2 with TRBJ2-7; 12 bases line up with TRBD2. V was clipped by 5 bases and J by 4 bases; unmatched bases: 6. CDR1 is SGHAT, CDR2 FQNNGV, per germline. This CDR3 has 15 residues. CDR3 DNA: TGTGCCAGCAGCCCTAGGACTAGCGGGATATACGAGCAGTACTTC. It translates to CASSPRTSGIYEQYF.

This chain uses TRBV11-2 with TRBJ1-1; tentative D call: TRBD1 (5 bases). Trimming left V 6 bases short and J 6 bases short, with 17 bases between. Germline CDR1 SGHAT, CDR2 FQNNGV. The CDR3 loop spans 14 amino acids. The CDR3 bases are TGTGCCAGCAGGGTCATCCAGGGTCGTTCTGAAGCTTTCTTT. Translation gives CASRVIQGRSEAFF.

This chain connects TRBV7-9 to TRBJ1-1; 7 nucleotides match TRBD1. The trim removed 1 base at V and 1 base at J, leaving 6 bases unmatched. Germline assignment: CDR1 SEHNR and CDR2 FQNEAQ (reference sequence). The length of the CDR3 is 16 residues. The CDR3 here is CASSLVFGTANTEAFF. DNA for the CDR3: TGTGCCAGCAGCTTAGTTTTCGGGACAGCGAACACTGAAGCTTTCTTT.

The chain is built from TRBV28 and TRBJ2-3; D not resolved. Germline CDR1 reads MDHEN; CDR2 reads SYDVKM. V lost 10 bases, J lost 5 bases, and 19 bases lay in between. The length of the CDR3 is 14 residues. This CDR3 is CATFLGGRLDTQYF. Written as DNA, the CDR3 is TGTGCCACATTCCTCGGCGGAAGGTTAGATACGCAGTATTTT.

This chain links TRBV6-6 with TRBJ2-1; 8 positions match TRBD1. V shed 5 bases, J shed 3 bases, and the junction held 21 bases outside the gene matches. The CDR3 covers 20 residues. Germline CDR1 and CDR2: MNHNY and SVGAGI (reference sequence). CDR3 in amino acids: CASSQLPQGARLVGYNEQFF. DNA of the CDR3: TGTGCCAGCAGTCAACTCCCCCAGGGGGCTAGACTAGTTGGCTACAATGAGCAGTTCTTC.

V is TRBV5-1 and J is TRBJ2-1; 8 nucleotides agree with TRBD2. This CDR3 is 16 amino acids long. V lost 3 bases and J lost 4; bases outside the gene matches: 9. The germline CDR1 and CDR2 sequences are SGHRS and YFSETQ. CDR3 in DNA: TGCGCCAGCAGCTCATCCCTCGGGGGGGGATACAATGAGCAGTTCTTC. Translation: CASSSSLGGGYNEQFF.

The rearrangement joins TRBV5-4 to TRBJ2-1, with 11 bases lining up with TRBD2. The CDR3 is 13 amino acids. The J segment lost 10 bases and the V segment lost 4 bases, leaving 4 bases of the junction unmatched. Germline values: CDR1 SGHNT, CDR2 YYREEE (reference sequence). This chain's CDR3 is CASSPRLAGEQFF. In DNA form, the CDR3 reads TGTGCCAGCAGCCCGAGACTAGCGGGGGAGCAGTTCTTC.

V gene TRBV5-5 combines with J gene TRBJ1-5; the D is unclear. The CDR3 runs 15 residues. With 5 bases removed from V and 7 bases from J, the gap between germline ends came to 19 bases. Germline lookup yields CDR1 SGHKS and CDR2 YYEKEE (reference sequence). The CDR3 is CASRPVEAIDQPQHF. The CDR3 DNA is TGTGCCAGCAGACCCGTGGAGGCGATCGACCAGCCCCAGCATTTT. Supplemented by reference TRBV5-5 and TRBJ1-5, the full variable domain reads DAGVTQSPTHLIKTRGQQVTLRCSPISGHKSVSWYQQVLGQGPQFIFQYYEKEERGRGNFPDRFSARQFPNYSSELNVNALLLGDSALYLCASRPVEAIDQPQHFGDGTRLSIL.

Notes on this clone: A junction boundary mismatches the germline segment, possibly from a read error. The J gene is TRBJ2-1, the V gene TRBV2; D gene ambiguous. This CDR3 spans 9 amino acids. The V gene's germline CDR1 is SNHLY and CDR2 FYNNEI. The CDR3 DNA reads TGTGCCAGCGCTGTATCAACGGTCTTC. It yields the protein CASAVSTVF.

The chain employs TRBV4-3 and TRBJ2-5, with D uncertain. This CDR3 has 13 residues. The V gene lost 1 base and the J gene lost 5 bases, with 8 bases spanning the gap. Germline V gene data show CDR1 as LGHNA and CDR2 as YSLEER. The CDR3 region has the DNA TGCGCCAGCAGCCAAGCGGGTTCCGAGACCCAGTACTTC. Its translation is CASSQAGSETQYF.

V is TRBV21-1 and J is TRBJ2-4; the DNA was not used to check the table's D call, TRBD1. TRBV21-1 counts as a pseudogene. This CDR3 comprises 15 residues. The CDR3 is CASRTGGWAKNIQYF. The DNA of the CDR3 is TGTGCCAGCAGAACAGGGGGCTGGGCCAAAAACATTCAGTACTTC.

In its sample, this clone was seen once. The chain combines TRBV27 with TRBJ2-7; 8 bases are shared with TRBD2. CDR3 length equals 14 residues. V lost 2 bases, J lost 3 bases, and 3 bases stayed unmatched. The germline gives CDR1 MNHEY, CDR2 SMNVEV (reference sequence). DNA for the CDR3: TGTGCCAGCAGTTTACGGGAGGGCATCTACGAGCAGTACTTC. This gives the protein CASSLREGIYEQYF.

The chain joins TRBV29-1 to TRBJ2-7; unclear D gene. The V and J ends lost 0 bases and 0 bases respectively, with 12 bases between them. The CDR3 contains 15 residues. Germline-derived CDR1 and CDR2 are SQVTM and ANQGSEA. The CDR3 DNA sequence: TGCAGCGTTGAAGATCCATCCGAGTCCTCCTACGAGCAGTACTTC. It is translated as CSVEDPSESSYEQYF.

CDR3 in DNA: TGTGCCAGCAGCCGGGAGACAGGGTTCAATGGCTACACCTTC. Amino acids: CASSRETGFNGYTF. The gene calls are TRBV5-5 and TRBJ1-2, with 7 nucleotides matching TRBD1. Looked up from germline, CDR1 is SGHKS and CDR2 is YYEKEE (reference sequence). This CDR3 comprises 14 residues. The trim removed 4 bases at V and 6 bases at J, leaving 9 bases unmatched.

V usage is TRBV19 and J usage is TRBJ1-5, with TRBD1 identical over 9 bases. The V segment lost 4 bases and the J segment 3 bases; nucleotides outside the gene matches: 4. CDR3 size: 15 residues. Looked up from germline, CDR1 is LNHDA and CDR2 is SQIVND (reference sequence). The CDR3 here is CASSRGQGHNQPQHF. The DNA of the CDR3 is TGTGCCAGTAGTAGGGGACAGGGCCACAATCAGCCCCAGCATTTT. Using reference TRBV19 and TRBJ1-5 for the parts outside the CDR3, the full variable domain is DGGITQSPKYLFRKEGQNVTLSCEQNLNHDAMYWYRQDPGQGLRLIYYSQIVNDFQKGDIAEGYSVSREKKESFPLTVTSAQKNPTAFYLCASSRGQGHNQPQHFGDGTRLSIL.

This clone was picked up a small number of times. J is TRBJ2-7 and V is TRBV7-8; D not resolved. Deletions cut 5 bases from V and 3 bases from J, with 8 bases between. Germline-derived CDR1 and CDR2 are SGHVS and FQNEAQ. The CDR3 sequence is 12 residues long. The CDR3 protein is CASSRTGYEQYF. The DNA of the CDR3 is TGTGCCAGCAGCCGGACGGGCTACGAGCAGTACTTC.

This clone has just one count. The rearrangement joins TRBV29-1 to TRBJ2-7; 10 bases are shared with TRBD1. The CDR3 is made up of 14 amino acids. In germline, CDR1 is SQVTM, CDR2 ANQGSEA. Unmatched junction bases numbered 9, after V lost 6 bases and J lost 4 bases. The CDR3 reads CSVSGQGVGYEQYF. For the CDR3, the DNA is TGCAGCGTCTCCGGACAGGGGGTAGGGTACGAGCAGTACTTC.

This sequence joins TRBV13 and TRBJ2-7, with 10 bases fitting TRBD2. Trimming cost V 1 base and J 2 bases; bases outside gene matches: 2. The germline gives CDR1 PRHDT, CDR2 FYEKMQ (reference sequence). This CDR3 spans 15 amino acids. The chain's CDR3 is CASSLDSGGTYEQYF. The CDR3 region has the DNA TGTGCCAGCAGCTTAGATAGCGGGGGGACCTACGAGCAGTACTTC. Full variable domain (outside the CDR3, taken from reference TRBV13 and TRBJ2-7): AAGVIQSPRHLIKEKRETATLKCYPIPRHDTVYWYQQGPGQDPQFLISFYEKMQSDKGSIPDRFSAQQFSDYHSELNMSSLELGDSALYFCASSLDSGGTYEQYFGPGTRLTVT.

The table lists this clone with a few counts. The rearrangement links TRBV7-2 to TRBJ1-2, with TRBD1 as a possible D gene (6 bases). Germline V gene data show CDR1 as SGHTA and CDR2 as FQGNSA. V was shortened by 0 bases and J by 0 bases, with 8 bases between the two germline ends. The CDR3 contains 15 residues. The CDR3 loop reads CASSLAGTPNYGYTF. The CDR3 DNA reads TGTGCCAGCAGCTTAGCCGGGACACCTAACTATGGCTACACCTTC.

Notes on this clone: Other DNA variants within this sample encode the same CDR3. The chain employs TRBV3-1 (or the pseudogene TRBV3-2) and TRBJ2-1; no clear D gene. CDR3 length equals 13 residues. Germline V gene data show CDR1 as LGHDT and CDR2 as YNNKEL (reference sequence). V gave up 0 bases and J gave up 4 bases, with 4 bases separating them. In DNA, the CDR3 is TGTGCCAGCAGCCAAGATCGGTACAATGAGCAGTTCTTC. Protein sequence: CASSQDRYNEQFF.

The chain joins TRBV28 to TRBJ2-1; D gene uncertain. The V gene lost 5 bases and the J gene lost 8 bases, with 13 bases spanning the gap. Germline V gene data show CDR1 as MDHEN and CDR2 as SYDVKM. The CDR3 spans 13 residues. CDR3 coding DNA: TGTGCCAGCAGTCTTATCAGTCCGCATGAGCAGTTCTTC. Its translation is CASSLISPHEQFF.

For the CDR3, the DNA is TGTGCCAGCAGTATACGGGGGATGAACACCGGGGAGCTGTTTTTT. It specifies CASSIRGMNTGELFF. The chain has TRBV7-2 and TRBJ2-2, with D perhaps matching TRBD2 (6 bases). Germline V gene data show CDR1 as SGHTA and CDR2 as FQGNSA. Deletions cut 6 bases from V and 1 base from J, with 12 bases between. This CDR3 is built from 15 residues.

The rearrangement joins TRBV10-2 to TRBJ1-1, with D maybe TRBD1 (5 bases). The CDR3 sequence is 16 residues long. V dropped 6 bases and J dropped 0 bases, with 17 bases sitting between them. Germline V CDR1 and CDR2: WSHSY, SAAADI. This CDR3 is CASRARQKGLNTEAFF. CDR3 DNA sequence: TGCGCCAGCAGGGCCCGGCAGAAGGGGCTGAACACTGAAGCTTTCTTT.

The CDR3: CASSELQGQPQHF. In DNA, the CDR3 is TGTGCCAGCAGCGAACTCCAGGGTCAGCCCCAGCATTTT. The chain combines TRBV7-2 with TRBJ1-5; D might be TRBD1 (5 bases). Germline loops: CDR1 SGHTA, CDR2 FQGNSA. This CDR3 has 13 residues. Trimming took off 5 bases at V and 6 bases at J, with 11 bases between the two ends. The full variable domain, completed using reference TRBV7-2 and TRBJ1-5, is GAGVSQSPSNKVTEKGKDVELRCDPISGHTALYWYRQSLGQGLEFLIYFQGNSAPDKSGLPSDRFSAERTGGSVSTLTIQRTQQEDSAVYLCASSELQGQPQHFGDGTRLSIL.

Comments on this clone: One end of the junction is discordant with germline, which a read error may explain. V gene TRBV6-1 combines with J gene TRBJ2-4; maybe TRBD2 (5 bases). The CDR3 runs to 14 residues. Germline V gives CDR1 MNHNS, CDR2 SASEGT. The CDR3 sequence: CASSKAVSKNIQYF. The DNA of the CDR3 is TGTGCCAGCAGTAAAGCGGTTAGCAAAAACATTCAGTACTTC.